Listed here are 12 T cell receptor beta chains from one sample, sequenced in a study of blood T cell repertoires in COVID-19. Clones were read by immunoSEQ multiplex PCR, and TCRdb kept only the in-frame ones, dropping some. The sample contains 88,000 or so clones, over 75% of which appear only once. The sample comprised peripheral blood. Every receptor here comes from a man in his fifties or sixties with acute or convalescent COVID-19.

This clone was detected a few times. V gene TRBV11-1 combines with J gene TRBJ1-2; the match to TRBD1 covers 8 bases. This CDR3 has 12 residues. J lost 6 bases, V lost 3 bases, and 0 bases had no gene match. The germline V gene has CDR1 SGHAT and CDR2 FQDESV (reference sequence). CDR3 region: CASSLDRDGYTF. The CDR3 nucleotides read TGTGCCAGCAGCTTGGACAGGGATGGCTACACCTTC.

The chain carries TRBV6-5 and TRBJ2-1; 12 bases align to TRBD2. This CDR3 has 15 amino acids. V was clipped by 6 bases and J by 6 bases; unmatched bases: 6. Germline V gives CDR1 MNHEY, CDR2 SVGAGI. The CDR3 here is CASRSLAGGFNEQFF. CDR3 DNA: TGTGCCAGCAGATCTCTAGCGGGAGGGTTCAATGAGCAGTTCTTC.

The chain couples TRBV19 to TRBJ1-5; weak D call: TRBD1 (5 bases). The CDR3 sequence is 18 residues long. Trimming stripped 0 bases from V and 1 base from J, with 16 bases between. The germline V gene has CDR1 LNHDA and CDR2 SQIVND (reference sequence). The CDR3 sequence is CASSIDQGPGGSNQPQHF. The CDR3 DNA reads as TGTGCCAGTAGTATAGATCAGGGCCCTGGGGGGAGCAATCAGCCCCAGCATTTT.

The J gene is TRBJ2-7, the V gene TRBV5-1, with 10 bases fitting TRBD1. After removal of 4 bases from V and 2 bases from J, the junction contained 6 bases not matched to a gene. The CDR3 runs 15 residues. Per germline, CDR1 SGHRS and CDR2 YFSETQ. CDR3 residues: CASSQDGQGAYEQYF. CDR3 in DNA: TGCGCCAGCAGCCAAGACGGACAGGGGGCCTACGAGCAGTACTTC.

The J gene is TRBJ2-1, the V gene TRBV5-6; 8 bases align to TRBD2. Germline V gene lookup returns CDR1 SGHDT and CDR2 YYEEEE. The CDR3 spans 18 residues. Trimming removed 3 bases from V and 10 bases from J; junction bases left unmatched: 21. The CDR3 bases are TGTGCCAGCAGCTCTCGGGGACTACTAGCGGCCAAGGTAGGGGAGCAGTTCTTC. Translation gives CASSSRGLLAAKVGEQFF.

The genes are TRBV6-5 and TRBJ1-1; the match to TRBD1 covers 8 bases. The CDR3 spans 15 residues. Germline V gives CDR1 MNHEY, CDR2 SVGAGI. The ends lost 6 bases at V and 6 bases at J; junction bases unmatched: 12. The CDR3 DNA reads as TGTGCCAGCAGGCGACAGGGGCCAGGCGGGGCTGAAGCTTTCTTT. As protein: CASRRQGPGGAEAFF.

This chain uses TRBV7-2 with TRBJ2-1; 11 nucleotides match TRBD2. This CDR3 is built from 16 residues. The germline V gene encodes CDR1 SGHTA and CDR2 FQGNSA. V lost 1 base to trimming and J lost 8 bases; unmatched junction nucleotides: 7. CDR3 nucleotide sequence: TGTGCCAGCAGCTTAGTGTTAGCGGGGGGGCTGGATGAGCAGTTCTTC. Its protein is CASSLVLAGGLDEQFF.

This clone was detected a few times. The V gene is TRBV2, the J gene TRBJ2-1; D not certain. The CDR3 consists of 10 residues. CDR1 and CDR2 (germline): SNHLY, FYNNEI. V shed 8 bases and J shed 7 bases, with 6 bases lying between them. CDR3 sequence: CASGRNEQFF. The CDR3 bases are TGTGCCAGCGGCCGTAATGAGCAGTTCTTC.

J is TRBJ1-1 and V is TRBV4-2; D gene unclear. Germline-derived CDR1 and CDR2 are LGHNA and YNFKEQ. The CDR3 contains 14 residues. V lost 1 base to trimming and J lost 3 bases, with 9 bases between them. The CDR3 here is CASSQGRLDTEAFF. CDR3 in DNA: TGTGCCAGCAGCCAAGGCAGGTTGGACACTGAAGCTTTCTTT.

J is TRBJ2-3 and V is TRBV3-1 (or the pseudogene TRBV3-2); 14 bases are a match to TRBD2. This CDR3 comprises 19 residues. The germline CDR1 and CDR2 sequences are LGHDT and YNNKEL (reference sequence). V lost 2 bases and J lost 4; bases outside the gene matches: 11. CDR3 sequence reads: CASSQPRLAGGPGSDTQYF. CDR3 nucleotide sequence: TGTGCCAGCAGCCAACCTAGACTAGCGGGAGGGCCGGGATCAGATACGCAGTATTTT.

The chain uses TRBV19 and TRBJ1-6; D perhaps matches TRBD1 (5 bases). The ends were cut back, 5 bases at V and 7 bases at J, with 15 bases in the middle. Looked up from germline, CDR1 is LNHDA and CDR2 is SQIVND (reference sequence). CDR3 length: 15 amino acids. The CDR3: CASSLGAAENSPLHF. CDR3 nucleotides: TGTGCCAGTAGTCTTGGGGCAGCAGAGAATTCACCCCTCCACTTT.

This sequence joins TRBV5-1 and TRBJ2-7; TRBD2 aligns across 8 bases. Trimming took 4 bases from V and 6 from J; bases not matched to a gene: 18. Germline CDR1 SGHRS, CDR2 YFSETQ. This CDR3 is 17 amino acids long. CDR3: CASSRGGSRILSAEQYF. The CDR3 nucleotides are TGCGCCAGCAGCCGGGGGGGCTCTAGAATCCTGTCGGCCGAGCAGTACTTC.